A single sample is the source of the 26 T cell receptor beta chains below, sequenced in a study of T-cell memory formation after mild COVID-19. TCRdb reprocessed the 5' RACE reads via MiXCR and lists one record per CDR3 protein. The repertoire holds under 550,000 distinct CDR3 sequences, with roughly 18% as singletons. The source material was PBMCs or a T cell subset sorted from them (not recorded which). Source of these receptors: an adult woman who had mild COVID-19 (a few samples of this study predate the infection). Cell type and time point are not known.

This clonotype showed up just a few times. The rearrangement joins TRBV7-9 to TRBJ2-7; D is unresolved. The CDR3 length is 14 residues. Germline values: CDR1 SEHNR, CDR2 FQNEAQ (reference sequence). V was trimmed by 5 bases and J by 4 bases, leaving 15 bases between them. CDR3 sequence reads: CASSRPGPVYEQYF. Here the CDR3 DNA reads TGTGCCAGCAGCCGCCCCGGGCCGGTTTACGAGCAGTACTTC. Based on the CDR3 plus reference TRBV7-9 and TRBJ2-7, the full variable domain is DTGVSQNPRHKITKRGQNVTFRCDPISEHNRLYWYRQTLGQGPEFLTYFQNEAQLEKSRLLSDRFSAERPKGSFSTLEIQRTEQGDSAMYLCASSRPGPVYEQYFGPGTRLTVT.

This clonotype came up a few times. This sequence joins TRBV5-1 and TRBJ2-3; no reliable D call. CDR1 and CDR2 (germline): SGHRS, YFSETQ. V lost 4 bases and J lost 1, with 10 bases in between. This CDR3 spans 14 amino acids. CDR3 sequence reads: CASSHHGGTDTQYF. DNA of the CDR3: TGCGCCAGCAGCCACCACGGTGGCACAGATACGCAGTATTTT.

This clonotype was seen only a few times. The chain employs TRBV4-1 and TRBJ2-5; D uncertain. V lost 1 base and J 2 bases, leaving 11 bases between the germline ends. Germline CDR1 is MGHRA and CDR2 is YSYEKL. This CDR3 region has 15 residues. The DNA of the CDR3 is TGCGCCAGCAGCCAAGTAAGGGCAGCTCAAGAGACCCAGTACTTC. Its protein is CASSQVRAAQETQYF.

This clonotype was seen more than once but under ten times. This sequence joins TRBV20-1 and TRBJ2-1; D is unresolved. Trimming removed 6 bases from V and 8 bases from J, with 14 bases in between. This CDR3 spans 12 amino acids. Germline V gene lookup returns CDR1 DFQATT and CDR2 SNEGSKA (reference sequence). The CDR3, as DNA: TGCAGTGCCAGGATGGCGGTCGATGAGCAGTTCTTC. This encodes CSARMAVDEQFF.

V gene TRBV25-1 combines with J gene TRBJ2-1; 11 nucleotides line up with TRBD2. Germline trimming cut 4 bases from V and 4 bases from J; bases unmatched to any gene: 3. Germline V CDR1 and CDR2: MGHDK, SYGVNS. The CDR3 covers 15 residues. The CDR3 region has the DNA TGTGCCAGCAGTGGAGGACTAGCGGGTTACAATGAGCAGTTCTTC. Its translation is CASSGGLAGYNEQFF.

This clonotype was picked up many times. This chain connects TRBV21-1 to TRBJ2-5; TRBD1 is the table's D call, not checked against the DNA. TRBV21-1 is given as a pseudogene. This CDR3 comprises 11 residues. The CDR3 DNA is TGTGCCGTCCCTGGTTTGGGGACCCAGTACTTC. Protein: CAVPGLGTQYF.

This clonotype was detected only once. This sequence joins TRBV2 and TRBJ2-6; possible D gene TRBD1, 5 bases. Per germline, CDR1 SNHLY and CDR2 FYNNEI. The CDR3 is 16 residues long. With 6 bases removed from V and 0 bases from J, the gap between germline ends came to 12 bases. The CDR3 DNA is TGTGCCAGCAGCATCAAAGGGGCCTCTGGGGCCAACGTCCTGACTTTC. Translation: CASSIKGASGANVLTF.

V is TRBV6-5 and J is TRBJ2-1; 7 bases line up with TRBD2. Germline trimming cut 8 bases from V and 12 bases from J; bases unmatched to any gene: 13. CDR1 is MNHEY, CDR2 SVGAGI, per germline. The CDR3 sequence is 13 residues long. The chain's CDR3 is CASRGVLGGGQFF. The CDR3 nucleotides read TGTGCCAGCCGGGGGGTCCTTGGTGGCGGGCAGTTCTTC.

The gene calls are TRBV13 and TRBJ2-3; 15 bases are a match to TRBD2. Germline CDR1 PRHDT, CDR2 FYEKMQ (reference sequence). V lost 5 bases, J lost 0 bases, and 3 bases stayed unmatched. The CDR3 is 17 residues long. The CDR3 nucleotides read TGTGCCAGCAGCCGGACTAGCGGGGGGGAGAGCACAGATACGCAGTATTTT. Translating gives CASSRTSGGESTDTQYF.

The sample holds many counts of this clonotype. The chain is built from TRBV7-2 and TRBJ2-3; no clear D. The CDR3 has 12 residues. Germline CDR1 is SGHTA and CDR2 is FQGNSA. Trimming removed 4 bases at V and 2 bases at J, with 4 bases between. In DNA, the CDR3 is TGTGCCAGCAGCTCGTACACAGATACGCAGTATTTT. It translates to CASSSYTDTQYF.

V usage is TRBV20-1 and J usage is TRBJ2-1; D uncertain. The CDR3 has 13 residues. Deletions cut 4 bases from V and 8 bases from J, with 15 bases between. Germline loops: CDR1 DFQATT, CDR2 SNEGSKA (reference sequence). CDR3 DNA sequence: TGCAGTGCTACTCCCGGAGCGCAGGATGAGCAGTTCTTC. Amino acids: CSATPGAQDEQFF.

Ten or more counts support this clonotype. The gene calls are TRBV14 and TRBJ2-1, with D tentatively TRBD1 (6 bases). Trimming removed 4 bases at V and 0 bases at J, with 10 bases between. The CDR3 covers 15 residues. CDR1 is SGHDN and CDR2 is FVKESK in the germline V gene. CDR3 in amino acids: CASSPDRSSYNEQFF. The CDR3 nucleotides are TGTGCCAGCAGCCCCGACAGGAGCTCCTACAATGAGCAGTTCTTC.

The V gene is TRBV13, the J gene TRBJ2-3; 12 bases map to TRBD2. CDR3 size: 16 residues. After removal of 6 bases from V and 1 base from J, the junction contained 5 bases not matched to a gene. Germline-derived CDR1 and CDR2 are PRHDT and FYEKMQ (reference sequence). The chain's CDR3 is CASRRRTSGGTDTQYF. CDR3 DNA: TGTGCCAGCAGACGGCGGACTAGCGGGGGCACAGATACGCAGTATTTT.

This clonotype was counted a few times. The V call is TRBV15, the J call TRBJ2-5; D may be TRBD1 (5 bases). Deletions cut 3 bases from V and 5 bases from J, with 16 bases between. The CDR3 runs 15 residues. The germline CDR1 and CDR2 sequences are LNHNV and YYDKDF (reference sequence). The CDR3 sequence is CATSSVRAARETQYF. The CDR3, as DNA: TGTGCCACCAGCAGCGTCAGGGCCGCCCGCGAGACCCAGTACTTC.

The rearrangement uses TRBV19 and TRBJ2-4; a possible D gene is TRBD2 (5 bases). Per germline, CDR1 LNHDA and CDR2 SQIVND (reference sequence). The CDR3 is 17 residues long. V was pared by 5 bases and J by 0 bases, with 17 bases between. The CDR3 loop is CASSAPGFLLAKNIQYF. The CDR3 coding sequence is TGTGCCAGTAGTGCTCCGGGGTTCCTCCTAGCCAAAAACATTCAGTACTTC. The variable domain in full, completed from reference TRBV19 and TRBJ2-4, reads DGGITQSPKYLFRKEGQNVTLSCEQNLNHDAMYWYRQDPGQGLRLIYYSQIVNDFQKGDIAEGYSVSREKKESFPLTVTSAQKNPTAFYLCASSAPGFLLAKNIQYFGAGTRLSVL.

This clonotype was seen repeatedly, ten times or more. The CDR3 sequence: CSPRTGQGHPGAKNIQYF. CDR3 DNA: TGCAGCCCAAGAACCGGACAAGGGCACCCTGGAGCCAAAAACATTCAGTACTTC. V is TRBV29-1 and J is TRBJ2-4; D may be TRBD1 (5 bases). With 8 bases removed from V and 0 bases from J, the gap between germline ends came to 26 bases. Germline lookup yields CDR1 SQVTM and CDR2 ANQGSEA. The CDR3 is 18 amino acids.

This clonotype was counted between two and nine times. V usage is TRBV19 and J usage is TRBJ2-5; D possibly matches TRBD1 or TRBD2 (6 bases each). The V end was cut by 1 base, the J end by 5 bases, with 8 bases between. The CDR3 has 13 amino acids. CDR1 and CDR2 from the germline V gene are LNHDA and SQIVND (reference sequence). Here the CDR3 DNA reads TGTGCCAGTAGTATAGGAGGGGGGGAGACCCAGTACTTC. This gives the protein CASSIGGGETQYF.

A note on this clonotype: The junction does not match germline at one end; this may be a read error. The CDR3 nucleotides are TGTGCCAGCTCACGGGGACAGACGAACACTGGAGCTTTCTTT. Translation: CASSRGQTNTGAFF. The genes are TRBV18 and TRBJ1-1, with 7 positions matching TRBD1. Per the germline V gene, CDR1 is KGHSH and CDR2 is LQKENI. CDR3 size: 14 residues.

This clonotype was detected only a few times. The chain employs TRBV20-1 and TRBJ2-1; a possible D gene is TRBD2 (5 bases). Trimming removed 0 bases from V and 8 bases from J, with 14 bases in between. Germline CDR1 is DFQATT and CDR2 is SNEGSKA (reference sequence). The CDR3 contains 14 residues. CDR3 bases: TGCAGTGCTAGAGATCCACTAGGTGACTATGAGCAGTTCTTC. Protein sequence: CSARDPLGDYEQFF.

The chain joins TRBV3-1 to TRBJ2-5; D remains ambiguous. Trimming removed 7 bases from V and 7 bases from J, with 16 bases in between. The CDR3 has 13 amino acids. CDR1 and CDR2 from the germline V gene are LGHDT and YNNKEL (reference sequence). CDR3 nucleotides: TGTGCCAGCACCAACGTGGGCACGGGGACCCAGTACTTC. It translates to CASTNVGTGTQYF.

This chain uses TRBV4-2 with TRBJ2-5; D is undetermined. V was cut by 1 base and J by 3 bases, with 9 bases left in between. The germline V gene encodes CDR1 LGHNA and CDR2 YNFKEQ. The CDR3 runs to 14 residues. The DNA for the CDR3 is TGTGCCAGCAGCCAAGGGGTTAGGGAAGAGACCCAGTACTTC. Protein product: CASSQGVREETQYF.

This clonotype was detected only a few times. This chain connects TRBV18 to TRBJ2-7; 11 positions match TRBD1. CDR3 size: 16 residues. Germline V gene data show CDR1 as KGHSH and CDR2 as LQKENI. Losses at the gene ends were 3 bases for V and 1 base for J; bases not matched to a gene: 5. CDR3 bases: TGTGCCAGCTCACCCCGCGGGACAGGGGGATCCTACGAGCAGTACTTC. Translation gives CASSPRGTGGSYEQYF. Looking up the rest from reference TRBV18 and TRBJ2-7 gives the full variable domain: NAGVMQNPRHLVRRRGQEARLRCSPMKGHSHVYWYRQLPEEGLKFMVYLQKENIIDESGMPKERFSAEFPKEGPSILRIQQVVRGDSAAYFCASSPRGTGGSYEQYFGPGTRLTVT.

This clonotype has only a few counts. CDR3 DNA: TGTGCCAGCAGCCAGCTTACCGGGGAGCTGTTTTTT. This codes for CASSQLTGELFF. The V gene is TRBV7-2, the J gene TRBJ2-2; no firm D call. Trimming left V 5 bases short and J 5 bases short, with 6 bases between. CDR1 is SGHTA, CDR2 FQGNSA, per germline. The CDR3 consists of 12 residues.

CDR3 DNA sequence: TGTGCCAGCAGCTTAGGGTTCAGCGGGGTGGCGAGGAGCAATGAGCAGTTCTTC. Translating it yields CASSLGFSGVARSNEQFF. J is TRBJ2-1 and V is TRBV7-8; 7 bases are a match to TRBD2. V dropped 1 base and J dropped 6; count of bases not matched to a gene: 15. Germline V lookup: CDR1 SGHVS, CDR2 FQNEAQ. The CDR3 totals 18 residues.

This clonotype showed up many times. CDR3 sequence: CASSSGPGSGYTF. CDR3 DNA sequence: TGTGCCAGCAGCTCCGGGCCCGGAAGCGGCTACACCTTC. J is TRBJ1-2 and V is TRBV7-3; no clear D gene. The CDR3 consists of 13 residues. V dropped 4 bases and J dropped 8 bases, with 14 bases sitting between them. Germline values: CDR1 SGHTA, CDR2 FQGTGA.

The chain couples TRBV7-2 to TRBJ1-5; D not certain. V was trimmed by 5 bases and J by 2 bases, leaving 16 bases between them. Germline loops: CDR1 SGHTA, CDR2 FQGNSA. CDR3 length: 16 residues. The CDR3 DNA reads as TGTGCCAGCAGCCTAGGAACCGGGTCAGGCAATCAGCCCCAGCATTTT. Translating gives CASSLGTGSGNQPQHF.